The 13 T cell receptor beta chains presented below share a single source sample, sequenced in a study of T cell responses to AZD1222 COVID-19 vaccine. Sequencing used immunoSEQ multiplex PCR; TCRdb keeps in-frame clones, though not all of them. The sample includes 130,000 to 150,000 clones, 82% seen only once; the top ten take around 4.1%. The sequenced sample was peripheral blood, obtained on day 0 of MenACWY control vaccination. These receptors originate from an adult in good health.

This clone was observed a few times. This chain joins TRBV29-1 and TRBJ1-1; 10 positions agree with TRBD1. This CDR3 has 12 amino acids. Germline V gives CDR1 SQVTM, CDR2 ANQGSEA. The CDR3 nucleotides read TGCACCATCCGACAGGGGGCGACTGAAGCTTTCTTT. This codes for CTIRQGATEAFF.

The V gene is TRBV7-9, the J gene TRBJ1-6; a possible D gene is TRBD1 (6 bases). CDR1 is SEHNR and CDR2 is FQNEAQ in the germline V gene (reference sequence). CDR3 length equals 14 residues. V lost 5 bases, J lost 10 bases, and 15 bases lay in between. Here the CDR3 reads CASSIQGLGSPLHF. In DNA, the CDR3 is TGTGCCAGCAGCATTCAGGGGCTCGGCTCACCCCTCCACTTT. Filled out from reference TRBV7-9 and TRBJ1-6, the complete variable domain reads DTGVSQNPRHKITKRGQNVTFRCDPISEHNRLYWYRQTLGQGPEFLTYFQNEAQLEKSRLLSDRFSAERPKGSFSTLEIQRTEQGDSAMYLCASSIQGLGSPLHFGNGTRLTVT.

The rearrangement links TRBV5-8 to TRBJ1-2, with 7 bases identical to TRBD1. Per the germline V gene, CDR1 is SGHTS and CDR2 is YDEGEE. The J segment lost 4 bases and the V segment lost 5 bases, leaving 2 bases of the junction unmatched. The CDR3 runs 12 residues. As DNA, the CDR3 is TGTGCCAGCAGGGGACAGATCTATGGCTACACCTTC. Translating it yields CASRGQIYGYTF.

V gene TRBV30 combines with J gene TRBJ1-5; D is undetermined. CDR1 GTSNPN and CDR2 SVGIG come from the germline V gene (reference sequence). The CDR3 runs 13 residues. Trimming pared 4 bases from V and 3 bases from J, leaving 10 bases between. The CDR3 loop is CAWTRNANQPQHF. DNA of the CDR3: TGTGCCTGGACCCGGAATGCCAATCAGCCCCAGCATTTT.

V gene TRBV27 combines with J gene TRBJ1-6, with TRBD1 matching over 7 bases. Germline-derived CDR1 and CDR2 are MNHEY and SMNVEV (reference sequence). The CDR3 loop spans 17 amino acids. V lost 3 bases, J lost 10 bases, and 15 bases stayed unmatched. CDR3 loop: CASSFRQGISLNSPLHF. Written as DNA, the CDR3 is TGTGCCAGCAGTTTCCGACAGGGAATTTCCCTGAACTCACCCCTCCACTTT.

The chain joins TRBV5-1 to TRBJ2-2; no definite D call. Trimming shortened V by 0 bases and J by 0 bases, and 9 bases separated the two germline ends. The CDR3 consists of 16 residues. Germline V gives CDR1 SGHRS, CDR2 YFSETQ. CDR3 sequence reads: CASSLAGPPNTGELFF. The CDR3 DNA reads TGCGCCAGCAGCTTGGCCGGACCCCCGAACACCGGGGAGCTGTTTTTT.

The chain combines TRBV12-3 or TRBV12-4 with TRBJ1-5; possibly TRBD1 for D (6 bases). Deletions cut 5 bases from V and 7 bases from J, with 12 bases between. CDR3 size: 13 residues. The CDR3 DNA is TGTGCCAGCAGTCGAGCCGGGGGCCAGCCCCAGCATTTT. This sequence encodes CASSRAGGQPQHF.

The chain combines TRBV15 with TRBJ2-3, with a possible D match to TRBD2 (7 bases). The CDR3 covers 18 residues. Germline lookup yields CDR1 LNHNV and CDR2 YYDKDF (reference sequence). Trimming removed 6 bases at V and 4 bases at J, with 26 bases between. The CDR3 DNA sequence: TGTGCCACCAGTCGGCCCCCGTCGGGGGGCCTATGGGCAGATACGCAGTATTTT. Its translation: CATSRPPSGGLWADTQYF.

J is TRBJ1-2 and V is TRBV2; D not resolved. This CDR3 comprises 16 residues. V was trimmed by 5 bases and J by 7 bases, leaving 23 bases between them. Germline values: CDR1 SNHLY, CDR2 FYNNEI. The CDR3 region is CASSTQFLGRGGGYTF. CDR3 nucleotide sequence: TGTGCCAGCAGTACCCAATTCTTGGGTCGTGGCGGTGGCTACACCTTC.

This clone occurred once. The gene calls are TRBV19 and TRBJ2-3, with unresolved D. CDR1 LNHDA and CDR2 SQIVND come from the germline V gene (reference sequence). With 3 bases removed from V and 0 bases from J, the gap between germline ends came to 13 bases. This CDR3 is 16 amino acids long. CDR3 in DNA: TGTGCCAGTAGTATGGGCACCTCAACTAGCACAGATACGCAGTATTTT. Its translation: CASSMGTSTSTDTQYF.

The chain has TRBV29-1 and TRBJ2-5, with D hard to call. Germline V lookup: CDR1 SQVTM, CDR2 ANQGSEA. V lost 5 bases to trimming and J lost 3 bases, with 10 bases between them. The CDR3 contains 12 residues. CDR3 in amino acids: CSVQFLEETQYF. The DNA of the CDR3 is TGCAGCGTTCAGTTCTTAGAAGAGACCCAGTACTTC.

CDR3 in DNA: TGTGCCTGGAGCGGTCCGAGGGGGACCCAGTACTTC. It translates to CAWSGPRGTQYF. The V gene is TRBV30, the J gene TRBJ2-5; D may be TRBD1 or TRBD2 (5 bases each). Per germline, CDR1 GTSNPN and CDR2 SVGIG (reference sequence). The CDR3 is made up of 12 amino acids. The V end was cut by 3 bases, the J end by 7 bases, with 12 bases between.

This chain joins TRBV10-2 and TRBJ2-1; TRBD1 aligns across 12 bases. V lost 6 bases and J lost 9; bases outside the gene matches: 9. Germline values: CDR1 WSHSY, CDR2 SAAADI. CDR3 size: 15 residues. The chain's CDR3 is CASSHPGQGAAEQFF. As DNA, the CDR3 is TGCGCCAGCAGCCACCCGGGACAGGGGGCTGCTGAGCAGTTCTTC.